Listed here are 20 T cell receptor beta chains from one sample, sequenced in a study of T cells in Graves' hyperthyroidism and ophthalmopathy. TCR beta CDR3 regions were amplified from RNA transcripts. First-round RT-PCR of the TCR CDR3 relied on the HTBI primer set. TCRdb processed the multiplex PCR reads anew with MiXCR; each CDR3 protein has one entry. Of about 260,000 distinct CDR3 sequences in the sample, about a sixth were seen once. Material: blood. The receptors come from a woman aged 18 to 35 with Graves' ophthalmopathy.

This clonotype occurred many times. The V gene is TRBV6-1, the J gene TRBJ2-2, with 10 bases fitting TRBD2. The J segment lost 6 bases and the V segment lost 6 bases, leaving 10 bases of the junction unmatched. The CDR3 is 16 residues long. CDR1 is MNHNS, CDR2 SASEGT, per germline. CDR3 coding DNA: TGTGCCAGCAGGAATTTAGCGGGGGGAGGAGCCGGGGAGCTGTTTTTT. This gives the protein CASRNLAGGGAGELFF.

This clonotype showed up many times. The chain links TRBV13 to TRBJ1-1; D perhaps matches TRBD1 (5 bases). This CDR3 is 13 amino acids long. Germline assignment: CDR1 PRHDT and CDR2 FYEKMQ (reference sequence). The V end lost 3 bases, the J end lost 3 bases, and 8 bases lay between the germline ends. The CDR3 loop reads CASSFDRHTEAFF. CDR3 DNA: TGTGCCAGCAGCTTTGACAGACACACTGAAGCTTTCTTT.

Regarding this clonotype: A junction boundary mismatches the germline segment, possibly from a read error. This chain links TRBV27 with TRBJ2-6, with D possibly being TRBD1 (5 bases). The CDR3 is 16 amino acids. Germline-derived CDR1 and CDR2 are MNHEY and SMNVEV (reference sequence). This chain's CDR3 is CASGWTYISGANVPTF. DNA of the CDR3: TGTGCCAGCGGCTGGACGTATATTTCTGGGGCCAACGTCCCGACTTTC.

Only a few counts were recorded for this clonotype. This rearrangement joins TRBV4-1 to TRBJ1-2; D is perhaps TRBD1 (5 bases). Germline CDR1 reads MGHRA; CDR2 reads YSYEKL. The CDR3 sequence is 13 residues long. V was trimmed by 6 bases and J by 7 bases, leaving 15 bases between them. For the CDR3, the DNA is TGCGCCAGCAGGACCCCGGGGGTCGGTGGCTACACCTTC. Translation: CASRTPGVGGYTF.

This clonotype was picked up many times. This chain connects TRBV4-1 to TRBJ1-4; D is possibly TRBD1 (6 bases). CDR3 length: 16 amino acids. Deletions cut 1 base from V and 6 bases from J, with 15 bases between. The V gene's germline CDR1 is MGHRA and CDR2 YSYEKL. CDR3 protein: CASSQATGSLDEKLFF. CDR3 sequence (DNA): TGCGCCAGCAGCCAAGCTACAGGGAGTCTTGATGAAAAACTGTTTTTT.

V and J are TRBV3-1 and TRBJ2-7, with TRBD2 identical over 12 bases. CDR1 is LGHDT and CDR2 is YNNKEL in the germline V gene (reference sequence). J was trimmed by 4 bases and V by 4 bases; bases with no gene match: 5. This CDR3 comprises 15 residues. In DNA, the CDR3 is TGTGCCAGCAGCCCAGGACTAGCGGGACAGTACGAGCAGTACTTC. Its protein product is CASSPGLAGQYEQYF.

The chain carries TRBV18 and TRBJ1-4; D is unclear. CDR3 length: 15 amino acids. The V and J ends lost 1 base and 2 bases respectively, with 8 bases between them. Germline assignment: CDR1 KGHSH and CDR2 LQKENI. CDR3 nucleotide sequence: TGTGCCAGCTCACCACGGCAAGGGACTAATGAAAAACTGTTTTTT. It is translated as CASSPRQGTNEKLFF.

As concerns this clonotype: This clone may be a read error of a much larger clone one base away. The chain combines TRBV5-1 with TRBJ1-2, with a weak D call TRBD1 (5 bases). Looked up from germline, CDR1 is SGHRS and CDR2 is YFSETQ. The CDR3 length is 15 residues. V shed 4 bases and J shed 8 bases, with 21 bases lying between them. As DNA, the CDR3 is TGCGCCAGCAGCCCCGACGGGGCAAGGGGAGAGGGCTACACCTTC. Residues: CASSPDGARGEGYTF.

The sample holds many counts of this clonotype. This sequence joins TRBV12-3 or TRBV12-4 and TRBJ2-5; D might be TRBD1 (6 bases). The CDR3 is made up of 14 amino acids. Trimming stripped 5 bases from V and 5 bases from J, with 15 bases between. CDR3 amino acids: CASSHNRVGETQYF. For the CDR3, the DNA is TGTGCCAGCAGTCATAACAGGGTAGGGGAGACCCAGTACTTC.

The sample holds many counts of this clonotype. The chain combines TRBV7-3 with TRBJ2-5; 8 bases line up with TRBD1. Germline trimming cut 1 base from V and 5 bases from J; bases unmatched to any gene: 6. The CDR3 consists of 15 residues. Germline lookup yields CDR1 SGHTA and CDR2 FQGTGA. Here the CDR3 DNA reads TGTGCCAGCAGCTTAAAGGACAGGGCTAGGGAGACCCAGTACTTC. It encodes CASSLKDRARETQYF.

In its sample, this clonotype was seen many times. One end of the junction varies from germline; a read error may be responsible. The chain employs TRBV7-9 and TRBJ1-1, with D unclear. The CDR3 is 13 residues long. Germline values: CDR1 SEHNR, CDR2 FQNEAQ (reference sequence). The CDR3 nucleotides read TGTGCCAGCAGTTTAGATACGGGCACTGAAGCTTTCTTT. Encoded protein: CASSLDTGTEAFF.

As for this clonotype: Just one base apart from a much larger clone, this may be a read error. This chain links TRBV27 with TRBJ2-1; the D gene could be TRBD1 or TRBD2 (6 bases each). This CDR3 contains 17 residues. The germline V gene encodes CDR1 MNHEY and CDR2 SMNVEV (reference sequence). The V and J ends lost 2 bases and 7 bases respectively, with 21 bases between them. The CDR3 region is CASSLKGGEGIWNEQFF. The CDR3 DNA is TGTGCCAGCAGTTTAAAGGGGGGCGAAGGGATATGGAATGAGCAGTTCTTC.

This clonotype has a handful of counts. The chain recombines TRBV5-4 with TRBJ2-3; D could derive from TRBD1 or TRBD2 (5 bases each). CDR3 length equals 14 residues. Germline-derived CDR1 and CDR2 are SGHNT and YYREEE (reference sequence). The V end lost 1 base, the J end lost 4 bases, and 10 bases lay between the germline ends. The CDR3 bases are TGTGCCAGCAGCTTGACAGGAGGCCCAGATACGCAGTATTTT. Amino acids: CASSLTGGPDTQYF. Full variable domain (outside the CDR3, taken from reference TRBV5-4 and TRBJ2-3): ETGVTQSPTHLIKTRGQQVTLRCSSQSGHNTVSWYQQALGQGPQFIFQYYREEENGRGNFPPRFSGLQFPNYSSELNVNALELDDSALYLCASSLTGGPDTQYFGPGTRLTVL.

The rearrangement uses TRBV28 and TRBJ2-2, with 12 bases identical to TRBD2. Looked up from germline, CDR1 is MDHEN and CDR2 is SYDVKM. The CDR3 runs 20 residues. Unmatched junction bases numbered 13, after V lost 5 bases and J lost 0 bases. CDR3 nucleotide sequence: TGTGCCAGCAGTCCGCTGAGGGCTAGCGGGAGGGCCGCGAACACCGGGGAGCTGTTTTTT. This translates into CASSPLRASGRAANTGELFF.

This clonotype was counted ten times or more. CDR3 protein: CASSLGQGASYGYTF. The CDR3 DNA follows: TGTGCCAGCAGCTTAGGACAGGGGGCTTCCTATGGCTACACCTTC. This sequence joins TRBV7-9 and TRBJ1-2; 10 positions agree with TRBD1. Germline trimming cut 1 base from V and 4 bases from J; bases unmatched to any gene: 3. The CDR3 length is 15 residues. The germline V gene encodes CDR1 SEHNR and CDR2 FQNEAQ (reference sequence).

The chain combines TRBV12-3 or TRBV12-4 with TRBJ2-5; 8 nucleotides match TRBD1. The CDR3 runs to 13 residues. J lost 5 bases, V lost 6 bases, and 5 bases had no gene match. The CDR3 coding sequence is TGTGCCAGCAGGAACAGGGGGAGGGAGACCCAGTACTTC. It encodes CASRNRGRETQYF.

At least ten counts were recorded for this clonotype. This chain joins TRBV19 and TRBJ1-1; D is uncertain. V was trimmed by 5 bases and J by 1 base, leaving 8 bases between them. This CDR3 is 13 amino acids long. Germline-derived CDR1 and CDR2 are LNHDA and SQIVND (reference sequence). The CDR3 DNA is TGTGCCAGTAGTCCGTGGGGGAACACTGAAGCTTTCTTT. The encoded protein is CASSPWGNTEAFF.

This chain uses TRBV20-1 with TRBJ2-7; D is perhaps TRBD2 (7 bases). This CDR3 region has 13 residues. Germline assignment: CDR1 DFQATT and CDR2 SNEGSKA (reference sequence). The ends were cut back, 5 bases at V and 0 bases at J, with 11 bases in the middle. Written as DNA, the CDR3 is TGCAGTGCTGAGGGGGGGGGCTCCTACGAGCAGTACTTC. It yields the protein CSAEGGGSYEQYF.

This clonotype was observed many times. The chain has TRBV18 and TRBJ1-5; 9 bases fit TRBD1. Germline CDR1 is KGHSH and CDR2 is LQKENI. This CDR3 spans 14 amino acids. Trimming at V came to 5 bases and at J to 7 bases, leaving 6 bases not matched to a gene. In DNA, the CDR3 is TGTGCCAGCTCAAGGACAGGGGAGGGGCAGCCCCAGCATTTT. Translating it yields CASSRTGEGQPQHF.

This clonotype has at least ten counts. This chain uses TRBV20-1 with TRBJ1-5; D is possibly TRBD1 (6 bases). The germline V and J ends were trimmed by 6 bases and 0 bases, with 9 bases remaining between them. From germline, CDR1 is DFQATT and CDR2 SNEGSKA (reference sequence). CDR3 size: 13 residues. The CDR3: CSAPGDSNQPQHF. The CDR3 bases are TGCAGTGCCCCAGGGGATAGCAATCAGCCCCAGCATTTT.